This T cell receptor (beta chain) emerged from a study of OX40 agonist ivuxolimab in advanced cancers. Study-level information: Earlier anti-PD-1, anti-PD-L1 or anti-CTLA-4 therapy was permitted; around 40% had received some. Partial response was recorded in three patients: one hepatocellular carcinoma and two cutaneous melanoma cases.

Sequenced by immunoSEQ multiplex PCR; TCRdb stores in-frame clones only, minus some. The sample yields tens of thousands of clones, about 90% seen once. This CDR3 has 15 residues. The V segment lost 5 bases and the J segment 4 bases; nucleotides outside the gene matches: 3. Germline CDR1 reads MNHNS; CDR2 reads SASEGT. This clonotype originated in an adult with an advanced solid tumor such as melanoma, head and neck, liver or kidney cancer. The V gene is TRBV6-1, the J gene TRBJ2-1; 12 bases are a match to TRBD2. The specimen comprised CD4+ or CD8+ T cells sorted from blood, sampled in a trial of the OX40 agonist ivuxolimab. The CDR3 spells CASSRGLAGYNEQFF. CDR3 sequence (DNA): TGTGCCAGCAGTCGCGGACTAGCGGGGTACAATGAGCAGTTCTTC.